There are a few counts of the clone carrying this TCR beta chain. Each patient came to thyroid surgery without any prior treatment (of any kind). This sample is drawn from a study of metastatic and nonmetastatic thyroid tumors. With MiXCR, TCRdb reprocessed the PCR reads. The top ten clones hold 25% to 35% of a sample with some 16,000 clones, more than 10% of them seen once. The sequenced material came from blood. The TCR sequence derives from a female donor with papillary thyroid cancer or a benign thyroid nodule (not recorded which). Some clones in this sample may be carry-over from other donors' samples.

The CDR3 loop is CATSDPASGRDAEQYF. The CDR3 coding sequence is TGTGCCACCAGTGACCCAGCTAGCGGGAGGGACGCCGAGCAGTACTTC. V and J are TRBV24-1 and TRBJ2-7; 12 bases line up with TRBD2. In germline, CDR1 is KGHDR, CDR2 SFDVKD. Losses at the gene ends were 4 bases for V and 6 bases for J; bases not matched to a gene: 9. This CDR3 has 16 amino acids.